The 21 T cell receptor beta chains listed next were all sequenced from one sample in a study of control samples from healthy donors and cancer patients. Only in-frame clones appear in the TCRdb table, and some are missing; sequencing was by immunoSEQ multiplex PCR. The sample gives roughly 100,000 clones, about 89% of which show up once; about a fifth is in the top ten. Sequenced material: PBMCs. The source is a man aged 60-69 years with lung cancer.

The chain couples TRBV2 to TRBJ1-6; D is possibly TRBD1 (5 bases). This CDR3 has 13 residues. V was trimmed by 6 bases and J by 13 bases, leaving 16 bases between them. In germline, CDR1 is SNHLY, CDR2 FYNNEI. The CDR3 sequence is CASRSSQGEPLHF. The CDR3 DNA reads TGTGCCAGCAGAAGTTCCCAGGGTGAGCCCCTCCACTTT.

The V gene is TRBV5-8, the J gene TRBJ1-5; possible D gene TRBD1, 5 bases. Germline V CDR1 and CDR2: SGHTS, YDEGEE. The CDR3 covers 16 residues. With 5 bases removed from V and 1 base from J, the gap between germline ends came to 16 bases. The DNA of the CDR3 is TGTGCCAGCAGGCCCTTTGGGGCTGGGAGCAATCAGCCCCAGCATTTT. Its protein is CASRPFGAGSNQPQHF.

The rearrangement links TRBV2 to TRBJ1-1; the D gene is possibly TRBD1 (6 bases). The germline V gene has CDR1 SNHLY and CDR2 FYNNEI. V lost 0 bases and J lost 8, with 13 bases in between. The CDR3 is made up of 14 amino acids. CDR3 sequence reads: CASSEAPGGLEAFF. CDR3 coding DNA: TGTGCCAGCAGTGAAGCGCCTGGGGGGCTCGAAGCTTTCTTT.

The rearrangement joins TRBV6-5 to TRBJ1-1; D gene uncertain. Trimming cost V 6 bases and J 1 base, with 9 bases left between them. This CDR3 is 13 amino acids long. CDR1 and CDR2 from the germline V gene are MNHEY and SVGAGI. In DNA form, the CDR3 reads TGTGCCAGCAGGCTGACACCGAACACTGAAGCTTTCTTT. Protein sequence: CASRLTPNTEAFF.

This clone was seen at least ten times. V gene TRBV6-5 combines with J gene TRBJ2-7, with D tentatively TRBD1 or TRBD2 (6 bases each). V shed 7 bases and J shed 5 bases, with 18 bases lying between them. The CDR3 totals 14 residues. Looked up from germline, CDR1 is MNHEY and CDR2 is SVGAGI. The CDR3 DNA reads TGTGCCAGCAAGGGGGGTCTGGGTACTGACGAGCAGTACGTC. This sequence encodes CASKGGLGTDEQYV.

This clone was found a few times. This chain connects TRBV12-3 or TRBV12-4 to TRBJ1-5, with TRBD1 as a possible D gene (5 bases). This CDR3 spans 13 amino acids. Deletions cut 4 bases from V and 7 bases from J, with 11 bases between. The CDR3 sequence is CASSYGGSQPQHF. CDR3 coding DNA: TGTGCCAGCAGTTACGGGGGATCCCAGCCCCAGCATTTT.

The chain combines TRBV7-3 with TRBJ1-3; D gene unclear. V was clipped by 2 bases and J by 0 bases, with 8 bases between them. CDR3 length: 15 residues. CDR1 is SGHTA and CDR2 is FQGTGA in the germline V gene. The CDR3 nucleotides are TGTGCCAGCAGCTTATCCCCCAGCTCTGGAAACACCATATATTTT. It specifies CASSLSPSSGNTIYF.

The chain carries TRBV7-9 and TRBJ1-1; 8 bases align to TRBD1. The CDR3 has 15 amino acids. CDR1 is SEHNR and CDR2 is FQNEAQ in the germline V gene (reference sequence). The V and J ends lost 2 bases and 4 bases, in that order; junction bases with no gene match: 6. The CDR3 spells CASSLRSGGFTEAFF. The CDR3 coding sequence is TGTGCCAGCAGCTTAAGGTCAGGGGGCTTCACTGAAGCTTTCTTT.

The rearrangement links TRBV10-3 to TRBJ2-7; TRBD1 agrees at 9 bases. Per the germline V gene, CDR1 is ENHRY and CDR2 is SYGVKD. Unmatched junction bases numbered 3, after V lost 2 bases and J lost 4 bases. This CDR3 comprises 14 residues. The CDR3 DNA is TGTGCCATCAGTGAGGGACAGGGGTTTTACGAGCAGTACTTC. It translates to CAISEGQGFYEQYF.

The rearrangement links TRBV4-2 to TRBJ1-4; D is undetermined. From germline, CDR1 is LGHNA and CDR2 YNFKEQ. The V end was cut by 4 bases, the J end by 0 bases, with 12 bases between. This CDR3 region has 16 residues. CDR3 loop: CASSPSWRATNEKLFF. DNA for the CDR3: TGTGCCAGCAGCCCTTCATGGCGTGCAACTAATGAAAAACTGTTTTTT.

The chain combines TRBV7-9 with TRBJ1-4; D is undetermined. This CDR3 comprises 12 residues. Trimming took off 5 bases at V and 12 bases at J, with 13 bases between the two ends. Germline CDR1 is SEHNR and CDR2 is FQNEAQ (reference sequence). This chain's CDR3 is CASSGGYGQLFF. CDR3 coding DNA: TGTGCCAGCAGCGGAGGTTACGGCCAACTGTTTTTT. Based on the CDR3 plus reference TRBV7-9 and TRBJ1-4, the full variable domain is DTGVSQNPRHKITKRGQNVTFRCDPISEHNRLYWYRQTLGQGPEFLTYFQNEAQLEKSRLLSDRFSAERPKGSFSTLEIQRTEQGDSAMYLCASSGGYGQLFFGSGTQLSVL.

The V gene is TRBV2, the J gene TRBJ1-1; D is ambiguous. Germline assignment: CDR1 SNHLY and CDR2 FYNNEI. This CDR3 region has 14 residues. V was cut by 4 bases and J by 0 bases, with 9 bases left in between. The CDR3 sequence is CASSVRVMNTEAFF. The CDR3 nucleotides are TGTGCCAGCAGTGTGAGAGTCATGAACACTGAAGCTTTCTTT.

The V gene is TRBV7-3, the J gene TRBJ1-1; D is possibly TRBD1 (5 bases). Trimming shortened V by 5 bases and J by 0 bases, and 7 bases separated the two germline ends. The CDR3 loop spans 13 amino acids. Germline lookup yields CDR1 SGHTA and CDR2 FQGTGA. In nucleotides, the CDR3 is TGTGCCAGCAGCAAACAGGTGAACACTGAAGCTTTCTTT. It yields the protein CASSKQVNTEAFF.

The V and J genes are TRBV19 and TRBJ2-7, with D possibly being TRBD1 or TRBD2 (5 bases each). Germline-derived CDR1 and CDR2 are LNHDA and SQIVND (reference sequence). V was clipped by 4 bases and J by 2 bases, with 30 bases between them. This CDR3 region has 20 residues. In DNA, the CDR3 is TGTGCCAGTAGTACTAATTTCCACGGGACCTACGATCTGGCGACCTACGAGCAGTACTTC. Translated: CASSTNFHGTYDLATYEQYF.

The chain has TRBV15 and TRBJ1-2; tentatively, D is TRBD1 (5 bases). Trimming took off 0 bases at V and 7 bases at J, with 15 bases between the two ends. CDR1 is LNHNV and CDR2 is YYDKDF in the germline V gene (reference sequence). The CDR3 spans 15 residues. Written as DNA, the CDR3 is TGTGCCACCAGCAGAGATTTTGGGGACGCCCGTGGCTACACCTTC. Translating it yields CATSRDFGDARGYTF.

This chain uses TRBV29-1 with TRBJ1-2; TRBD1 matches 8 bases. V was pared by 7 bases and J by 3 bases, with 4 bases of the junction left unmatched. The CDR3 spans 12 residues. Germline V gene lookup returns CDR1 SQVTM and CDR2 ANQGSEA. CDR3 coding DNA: TGCAGCGCCACGACAGGGGACTATGGCTACACCTTC. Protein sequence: CSATTGDYGYTF.

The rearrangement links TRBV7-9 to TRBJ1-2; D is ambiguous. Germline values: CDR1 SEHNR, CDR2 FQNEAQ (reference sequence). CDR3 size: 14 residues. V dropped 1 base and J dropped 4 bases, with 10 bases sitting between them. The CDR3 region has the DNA TGTGCCAGCAGCTTAGTTGGCGGCGCCTATGGCTACACCTTC. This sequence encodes CASSLVGGAYGYTF.

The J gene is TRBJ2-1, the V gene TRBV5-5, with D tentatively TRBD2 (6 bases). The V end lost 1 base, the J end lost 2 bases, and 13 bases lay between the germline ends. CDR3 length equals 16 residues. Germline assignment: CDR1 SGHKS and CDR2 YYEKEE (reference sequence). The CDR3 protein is CASSLSVSGAYNEQFF. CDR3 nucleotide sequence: TGTGCCAGCAGCTTGTCAGTTAGCGGTGCCTACAATGAGCAGTTCTTC.

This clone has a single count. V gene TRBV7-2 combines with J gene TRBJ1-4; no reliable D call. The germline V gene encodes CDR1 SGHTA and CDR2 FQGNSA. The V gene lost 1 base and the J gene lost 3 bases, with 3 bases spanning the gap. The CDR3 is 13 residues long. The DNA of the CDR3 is TGTGCCAGCAGCTTAGAGGCTAATGAAAAACTGTTTTTT. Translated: CASSLEANEKLFF.

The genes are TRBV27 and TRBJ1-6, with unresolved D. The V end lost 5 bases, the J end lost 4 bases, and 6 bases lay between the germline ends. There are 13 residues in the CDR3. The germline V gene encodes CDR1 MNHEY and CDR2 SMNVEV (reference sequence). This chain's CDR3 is CASSSDYNSPLHF. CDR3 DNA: TGTGCCAGCAGTAGCGATTATAATTCACCCCTCCACTTT.

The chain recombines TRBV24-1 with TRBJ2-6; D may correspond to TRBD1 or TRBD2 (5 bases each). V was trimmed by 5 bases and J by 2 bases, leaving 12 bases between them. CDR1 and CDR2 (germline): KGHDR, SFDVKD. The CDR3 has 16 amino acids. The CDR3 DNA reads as TGTGCCACCAGTGGCTCCGGGACGACTGGGGCCAACGTCCTGACTTTC. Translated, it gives CATSGSGTTGANVLTF.